This entry is about one T cell receptor (beta chain). Its antigen remains undetermined. Within one base of it there is no much larger clone, and no base qualities were kept. Library creation used the immunoSEQ multiplex PCR assay. TCRdb stores this immuneACCESS table with in-frame sequences only. Part of the clones is absent; in the studies checked, under half of the shortfall reflects unresolved V genes, and no reason is known for the rest. This sample is represented by tens of thousands of clones; around nine tenths of them were singletons. The ten largest clones represent 1.2% of the sample. These data are taken from a study of T cell changes during pregnancy in multiple sclerosis (dated by TCRdb to the late 2010s). For context, the study as a whole: In women with multiple sclerosis, the researchers looked at how the T cell repertoire shifted as pregnancy progressed.

Trimming costs V 6 bases and J 6 bases, and their ends lie 12 bases apart. CDR1 and CDR2, per the germline V gene (reference sequence), are SEHNR and FQNEAQ. Reading from cysteine to phenylalanine, the CDR3 counts 12 amino acids. The CDR3 DNA has 36 bases and is translated from base 1. The chain was built from TRBV7-9 and TRBJ2-7; the D gene is perhaps TRBD2, from 6 matching bases. The clonotype comes from a female donor with multiple sclerosis, enrolled in a pregnancy study. The source was peripheral blood, collected in the third trimester of pregnancy. The CDR3 region reads CASSYLATEQYF. The DNA is TGTGCCAGCAGTTACCTAGCGACCGAGCAGTACTTC.